Listed below are T cell receptor beta chains from one sample, sequenced in a study of blood T cells in healthy people across ages. TCRdb ran MiXCR on the 5' RACE reads and lists one entry per CDR3 protein. Of 1.5 million or so distinct CDR3 sequences listed, about 42% are singletons. Sample: blood. The receptors were sampled from a woman between 18 and 30 years old in good health. Each CDR3 is given with its conserved first and last residue. The D gene is left open where the match is weak. Where a row states a size, it is once, few, many or the class of an expanded clone; other rows omit it.

V,size,J,D,DNA,CDR3
TRBV3-1,-,TRBJ1-1,-,TGTGCCAGCGGCCAAAGAACTCTTGGAAGTGCTGAAGCTTTCTTT,CASGQRTLGSAEAFF
TRBV29-1,-,TRBJ2-5,TRBD2,TGCAGCGCTCCCGGGGGGGGTCAAGAGACCCAGTACTTC,CSAPGGGQETQYF
TRBV7-6,once,TRBJ2-7,-,TGTGCCAGCAGCTTACCTCAGGGTGAAAGCTCCTACGAGCAGTACTTC,CASSLPQGESSYEQYF
TRBV4-1,-,TRBJ2-3,-,TGCGCCGGCAGCCAAGATTTCGCCGGGAGAGGAAGCACAGATACGCAGTATTTT,CAGSQDFAGRGSTDTQYF
TRBV24-1,-,TRBJ2-3,-,TGTGCCACCTTAAAGGCCGGCACAGATACGCAGTATTTT,CATLKAGTDTQYF
TRBV9,few,TRBJ2-2,-,TGTGCCAGCAGCGTAGAAGTACAGGGACCGAACACCGGGGAGCTGTTTTTT,CASSVEVQGPNTGELFF
TRBV5-1,once,TRBJ1-2,TRBD1,TGCGCCAGCAGCTTGATTGGGGACAGAAGAACTAACTATGGCTACACCTTC,CASSLIGDRRTNYGYTF
TRBV27,once,TRBJ2-7,-,TGTGCCAGCAGTTTATCGAATCGCGGACTCACATACGAGCAGTACTTC,CASSLSNRGLTYEQYF
TRBV7-2,few,TRBJ2-3,-,TGTGCCAGCAGCTTACAAAGTACCCGCACAGATACGCAGTATTTT,CASSLQSTRTDTQYF
TRBV4-1,-,TRBJ2-5,-,TGCGCCAGCAGCTCGACCGGGACCCTGGGGGGCGAGACCCAGTACTTC,CASSSTGTLGGETQYF
TRBV27,-,TRBJ2-3,TRBD1,TGTGCCAGCAGTTTAGGTGTCAGGGGGCCGGATACGCAGTATTTT,CASSLGVRGPDTQYF
TRBV12-3/TRBV12-4,-,TRBJ1-2,-,TGTGCCAGCAGTTTCTGGGGTACGCGAGGCTACACCTTC,CASSFWGTRGYTF
TRBV9,-,TRBJ2-7,-,TGTGCCAGCAGCGAGAGATCGGGGTTGCCCTACGAGCAGTACTTC,CASSERSGLPYEQYF
TRBV9,few,TRBJ1-1,-,TGTGCCAGCAGCGTAGATTGGAATGGGCCTGAAGCTTTCTTT,CASSVDWNGPEAFF
TRBV10-3,few,TRBJ2-3,-,TGTGCCATCAGTCGGCAAGGGCTATTTTCAGATACGCAGTATTTT,CAISRQGLFSDTQYF
TRBV6-5,-,TRBJ2-1,TRBD2,TGTGCCAGCAGTTACTCTACTAGCGGGGCCCTCAATGAGCAGTTCTTC,CASSYSTSGALNEQFF
TRBV29-1,-,TRBJ2-2,-,TGCAGCGTCGCGGATCTCACCGGGGAGCTGTTTTTT,CSVADLTGELFF
TRBV30,-,TRBJ2-3,-,TGTGCCTGGAGTTTTACAGGGATTCCCACAGATACGCAGTATTTT,CAWSFTGIPTDTQYF
TRBV28,-,TRBJ2-3,-,TGTGCCAGCAGTTTAGGGACACTGGGCACAGATACGCAGTATTTT,CASSLGTLGTDTQYF
TRBV12-3/TRBV12-4,few,TRBJ1-1,-,TGTGCCAGCAGTTTGGGGGGGGCGAGCACTGAAGCTTTCTTT,CASSLGGASTEAFF
TRBV9,-,TRBJ2-5,-,TGTGCCAGCAGCATAGTCGGGACACAGCAAGAGACCCAGTACTTC,CASSIVGTQQETQYF
TRBV5-5,-,TRBJ2-5,TRBD1,TGTGCCAGCAGCGTGTACAGGGGGCAAGAGACCCAGTACTTC,CASSVYRGQETQYF
TRBV4-3,few,TRBJ2-7,TRBD1,TGCGCCAGCAGCCACCTTCCGGACAGGGGGGCATCTGAGCAGTACTTC,CASSHLPDRGASEQYF
TRBV6-2/TRBV6-3,few,TRBJ1-1,TRBD1,TGTGCCAGCAGCCCCGACTCCGGGACAGGGTTCCCTGAAGCTTTCTTT,CASSPDSGTGFPEAFF
TRBV4-3,-,TRBJ2-1,-,TGCGCCAGCAGCCACCGACCACTAACGGGACTGATTAACAATGAGCAGTTCTTC,CASSHRPLTGLINNEQFF
TRBV11-2,-,TRBJ2-6,-,TGTGCCAGCAGCTTAGAGGGTGGGGCCAACGTCCTGACTTTC,CASSLEGGANVLTF
TRBV20-1,-,TRBJ1-2,TRBD1,TGCAGTGCTAGAGAAACCAATACAGGGGGCGTGAGGGGCTACACCTTC,CSARETNTGGVRGYTF
TRBV18,-,TRBJ2-7,-,TGTGCCAGCTCACTCCCTTCGGTCCACGAGCAGTACTTC,CASSLPSVHEQYF
TRBV6-2/TRBV6-3,few,TRBJ2-7,-,TGTGCCAGCAGTTACGGACCTCGGGTATACGAGCAGTACTTC,CASSYGPRVYEQYF
TRBV7-9,-,TRBJ2-5,TRBD1,TGTGCCAGCATGACAGGGGCGGGGAATGAGCAGTACTTC,CASMTGAGNEQYF
TRBV20-1,few,TRBJ2-7,-,TGCAGAGAAGAACCCTTCCGGACTCCGCCCTACGAGCAGTACTTC,CREEPFRTPPYEQYF
TRBV2,few,TRBJ1-1,-,TGTGCCAGCACCTATAGGGGACCGAACACTGAAGCTTTCTTT,CASTYRGPNTEAFF
TRBV3-1,few,TRBJ2-7,-,TGTGCCAGCAGCCAAGAGGCGGCGGCCTACGAGCAGTACTTC,CASSQEAAAYEQYF
TRBV7-6,few,TRBJ1-2,-,TGTGCCAGCAGCGACGGGTCTCGAAACTATGGCTACACCTTC,CASSDGSRNYGYTF
TRBV4-1,-,TRBJ2-4,-,TGCGCCAGCAGGACACCGATAGCCAAAAACATTCAGTACTTC,CASRTPIAKNIQYF
TRBV13,-,TRBJ1-1,TRBD1,TGTGCCAGCAGCACCTTAGGGACAGGGAGGACTGAAGCTTTCTTT,CASSTLGTGRTEAFF
TRBV7-2,few,TRBJ2-3,-,TGTGCCAGCAGCCAAGGGTCGGCTAGCACAGATACGCAGTATTTT,CASSQGSASTDTQYF
TRBV6-2/TRBV6-3,-,TRBJ2-1,-,TGTGCCAGCAGGGACAATAACTACAATGAGCAGTTCTTC,CASRDNNYNEQFF
TRBV27,few,TRBJ1-1,-,TGTGCCAGCAGTCTCTCCCGGCAGGGTTTCACTGAAGCTTTCTTT,CASSLSRQGFTEAFF
TRBV4-1,-,TRBJ2-7,-,TGCGCCAGCAGCAACGGACAGACGAGCTCCTACGAGCAGTACTTC,CASSNGQTSSYEQYF
TRBV12-5,few,TRBJ2-1,TRBD2,TGTGCTAGTGGTGTGGGGGGGATGAATGAGCAGTTCTTC,CASGVGGMNEQFF
TRBV6-2/TRBV6-3,-,TRBJ1-5,-,TGTGCCACAGGGGTCGGTGATCAGCCCCAGCATTTT,CATGVGDQPQHF
TRBV6-5,-,TRBJ1-1,-,TGTGCCAGCAATCTAGGAGGGTCGTCTGAAGCTTTCTTT,CASNLGGSSEAFF
TRBV29-1,few,TRBJ2-1,TRBD2,TGCAGCGTTCGACTAGCGGGGGTCCTTGAGCAGTTCTTC,CSVRLAGVLEQFF